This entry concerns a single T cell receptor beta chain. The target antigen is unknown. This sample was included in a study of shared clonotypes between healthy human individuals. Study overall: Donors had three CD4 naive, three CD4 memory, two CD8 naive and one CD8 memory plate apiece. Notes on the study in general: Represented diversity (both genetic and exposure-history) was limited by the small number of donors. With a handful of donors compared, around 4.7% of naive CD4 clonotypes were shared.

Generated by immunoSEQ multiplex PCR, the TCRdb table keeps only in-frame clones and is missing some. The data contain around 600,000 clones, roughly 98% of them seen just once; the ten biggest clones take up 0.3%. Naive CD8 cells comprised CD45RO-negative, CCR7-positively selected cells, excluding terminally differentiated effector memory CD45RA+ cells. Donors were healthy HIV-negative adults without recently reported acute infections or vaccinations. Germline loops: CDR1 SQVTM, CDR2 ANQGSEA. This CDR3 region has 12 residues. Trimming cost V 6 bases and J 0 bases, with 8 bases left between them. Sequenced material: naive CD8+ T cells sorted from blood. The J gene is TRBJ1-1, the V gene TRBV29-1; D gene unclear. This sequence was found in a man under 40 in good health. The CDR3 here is CSVANMNTEAFF. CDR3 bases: TGCAGCGTCGCGAATATGAACACTGAAGCTTTCTTT. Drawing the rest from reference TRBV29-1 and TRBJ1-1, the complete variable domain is SAVISQKPSRDICQRGTSLTIQCQVDSQVTMMFWYRQQPGQSLTLIATANQGSEATYESGFVIDKFPISRPNLTFSTLTVSNMSPEDSSIYLCSVANMNTEAFFGQGTRLTVV.